The source of this TCR beta chain is a study of chemoradiotherapy in HPV16-positive cancers. Whole-study context: Candidate HPV-specific clones and shared TCR motifs came from a couple of HPV16-positive patients.

Notes on the study in general: Functional assays defining HPV-specific T cells used only a couple of HPV16-positive patients. Candidate HPV-specific clones and E7-related TCR motifs grew in tumor during treatment. In HPV16-positive patients, HPV-responsive T-cell expansion tracked better recurrence-free survival.

After removal of 7 bases from V and 2 bases from J, the junction contained 5 bases not matched to a gene. Per the germline V gene, CDR1 is LNHDA and CDR2 is SQIVND (reference sequence). The CDR3 is 14 residues long. As concerns this clone: The target antigen is unknown.

Sequenced by immunoSEQ multiplex PCR; TCRdb stores in-frame clones only, minus some. The profile shows 1,500 to 2,000 clones, over 60% of them singletons. This specimen was tumor tissue, taken from a patient who underwent chemoradiotherapy. This chain links TRBV19 with TRBJ1-1, with 9 bases identical to TRBD1. The receptor was derived from a human donor with HPV-associated anogenital cancer. The CDR3 nucleotides are TGTGCCAGTATGGTACAGGGGGCTAACACTGAAGCTTTCTTT. Encoded protein: CASMVQGANTEAFF.